These 7 T cell receptor beta chains were all obtained from the same sample, sequenced in a study of OX40 agonist ivuxolimab in advanced cancers. Sequencing was performed with immunoSEQ multiplex PCR; in TCRdb, only in-frame clones are kept and a portion is missing. The sample carries some 40,000 clones, around four fifths recorded once. Sequences were derived from CD4+ or CD8+ T cells sorted from blood, sampled in a trial of the OX40 agonist ivuxolimab. The receptors stem from an adult with an advanced solid tumor such as melanoma, head and neck, liver or kidney cancer.

This sequence joins TRBV5-1 and TRBJ1-1; D is uncertain. Trimming shortened V by 1 base and J by 7 bases, and 8 bases separated the two germline ends. The CDR3 has 12 amino acids. The V gene's germline CDR1 is SGHRS and CDR2 YFSETQ. This CDR3 reads CASSLSLNEAFF. The CDR3 DNA follows: TGCGCCAGCAGCTTGTCTCTTAATGAAGCTTTCTTT.

The chain couples TRBV29-1 to TRBJ1-4; 8 bases are shared with TRBD1. V was clipped by 7 bases and J by 2 bases; unmatched bases: 3. Germline CDR1 and CDR2: SQVTM and ANQGSEA. The CDR3 is made up of 13 amino acids. The CDR3 region is CSGRQGTNEKLFF. Here the CDR3 DNA reads TGCAGCGGGCGACAGGGGACTAATGAAAAACTGTTTTTT.

This clone was recorded a few times. The same CDR3 also results from other DNA sequences found in this sample. The genes are TRBV30 and TRBJ1-2; D ambiguous. The V end lost 2 bases, the J end lost 5 bases, and 6 bases lay between the germline ends. The CDR3 sequence is 11 residues long. Germline CDR1 and CDR2: GTSNPN and SVGIG (reference sequence). The CDR3 reads CAWSTGYGYTF. CDR3 DNA sequence: TGTGCCTGGAGTACCGGATATGGCTACACCTTC.

This clone is a singleton in its sample. Other DNA sequences of this sample code for an identical CDR3. The V call is TRBV29-1, the J call TRBJ2-3; D remains ambiguous. Germline CDR1 reads SQVTM; CDR2 reads ANQGSEA. Trimming removed 0 bases at V and 4 bases at J, with 8 bases between. This CDR3 contains 13 residues. Here the CDR3 DNA reads TGCAGCGTTGAAGATAGGGCCCCAGATACGCAGTATTTT. As protein: CSVEDRAPDTQYF.

The genes are TRBV7-6 and TRBJ2-5, with D maybe TRBD1 (6 bases). Between the trimmed V and J ends, which lost 2 bases and 3 bases, there was a span of 13 bases. Germline CDR1 reads SGHVS; CDR2 reads FNYEAQ. The CDR3 is 15 residues long. The chain's CDR3 is CASSLKRPGEETQYF. The CDR3 region has the DNA TGTGCCAGCAGCTTAAAAAGGCCAGGGGAAGAGACCCAGTACTTC.

The J gene is TRBJ2-3, the V gene TRBV19; TRBD2 matches 10 bases. From germline, CDR1 is LNHDA and CDR2 SQIVND (reference sequence). CDR3 length: 19 residues. Trimming took 5 bases from V and 5 from J; bases not matched to a gene: 19. The CDR3 region is CASSPTQGISGGAGDTQYF. CDR3 DNA sequence: TGTGCCAGTAGTCCTACCCAGGGAATAAGCGGGGGGGCTGGAGATACGCAGTATTTT. Supplemented by reference TRBV19 and TRBJ2-3, the full variable domain reads DGGITQSPKYLFRKEGQNVTLSCEQNLNHDAMYWYRQDPGQGLRLIYYSQIVNDFQKGDIAEGYSVSREKKESFPLTVTSAQKNPTAFYLCASSPTQGISGGAGDTQYFGPGTRLTVL.

The chain employs TRBV14 and TRBJ2-1, with D tentatively TRBD1 (6 bases). Germline lookup yields CDR1 SGHDN and CDR2 FVKESK. The CDR3 is 15 residues long. V was trimmed by 4 bases and J by 4 bases, leaving 14 bases between them. CDR3 sequence (DNA): TGTGCCAGCAGCCCACGGGGACAAAGATACAATGAGCAGTTCTTC. Residues: CASSPRGQRYNEQFF.